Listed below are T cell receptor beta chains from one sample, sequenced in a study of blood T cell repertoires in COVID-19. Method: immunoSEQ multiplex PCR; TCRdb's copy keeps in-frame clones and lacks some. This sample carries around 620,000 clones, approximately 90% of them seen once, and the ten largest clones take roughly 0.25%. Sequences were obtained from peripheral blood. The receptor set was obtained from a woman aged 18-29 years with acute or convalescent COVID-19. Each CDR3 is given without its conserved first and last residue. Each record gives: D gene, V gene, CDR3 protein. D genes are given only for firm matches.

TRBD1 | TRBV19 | ASSEPDREGGYT
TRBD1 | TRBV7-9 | ASSLQGVRGTDTQY
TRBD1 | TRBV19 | ASTSGTGMSYNSPLH
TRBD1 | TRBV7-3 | ASSPDRVSYRNTEAF
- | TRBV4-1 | ASSQGVGIYNQPQH
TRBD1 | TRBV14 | ASSRDRVWGYT
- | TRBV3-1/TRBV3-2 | ASSQDLGDNEQF
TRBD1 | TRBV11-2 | ASSTQGASLYEQY
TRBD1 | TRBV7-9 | ASSSGQGRGYT
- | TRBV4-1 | ASGPLNSPLH
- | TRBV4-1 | ASSQGRVRAEGYT
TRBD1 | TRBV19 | ASSMGPTGMKDTEAF
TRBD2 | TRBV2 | ASSEGGSSYNEQF
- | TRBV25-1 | ASSESYEQY
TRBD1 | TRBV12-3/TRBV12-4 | ASSSGQGRSYT
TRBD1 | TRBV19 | ASSMGDRYFNYGYT
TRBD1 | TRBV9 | ASSVGEGASGYT
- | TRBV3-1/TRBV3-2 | ASSQEVRNEQY
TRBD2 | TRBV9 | ASSEAGGETQY
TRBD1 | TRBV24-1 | ATSDSGQGSVYGYT
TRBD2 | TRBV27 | ASWRTSGSYEQY
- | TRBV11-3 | ASSLTEYEQY
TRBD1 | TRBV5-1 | ASSLGQGIQNTGELF
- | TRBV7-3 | ATAVGGSGEQY
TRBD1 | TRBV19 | ASSIPGQGYGYT
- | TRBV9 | ASSVEVGALRTDTQY
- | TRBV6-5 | ASSNPRWTGELF
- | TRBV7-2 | ASSMGGNRAEQY
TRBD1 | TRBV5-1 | ASFLQGGTEAF
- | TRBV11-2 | ASSPSRSPNYGYT
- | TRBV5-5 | ASSLFGEQY
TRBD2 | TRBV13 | ASSLDPGTSAEQY
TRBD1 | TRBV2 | ASSYRGGTEAF